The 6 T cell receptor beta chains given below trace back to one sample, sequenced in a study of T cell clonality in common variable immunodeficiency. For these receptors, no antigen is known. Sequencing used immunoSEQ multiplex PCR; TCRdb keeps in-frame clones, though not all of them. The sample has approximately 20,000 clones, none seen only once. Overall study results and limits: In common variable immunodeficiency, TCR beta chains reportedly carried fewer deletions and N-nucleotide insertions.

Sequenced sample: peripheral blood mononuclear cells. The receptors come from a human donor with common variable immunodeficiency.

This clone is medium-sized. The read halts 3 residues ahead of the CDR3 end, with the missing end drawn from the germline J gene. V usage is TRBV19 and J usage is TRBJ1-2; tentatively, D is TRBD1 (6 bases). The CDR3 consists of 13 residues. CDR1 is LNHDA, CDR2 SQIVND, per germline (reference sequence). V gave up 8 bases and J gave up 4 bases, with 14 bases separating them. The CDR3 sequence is CASGRTEAYGYTF. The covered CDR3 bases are TGTGCCAGTGGCAGGACAGAGGCCTATGGC.

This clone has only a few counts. The CDR3 spells CASSPTSGSGGYTGELFF. The DNA read from the CDR3 is TGTGCCAGTAGCCCGACTAGCGGGAGCGGAGGGTACACCGGGGAG. The chain is built from TRBV19 and TRBJ2-2; 12 bases are a match to TRBD2. The read ends 3 residues early relative to the CDR3; the germline J gene fills the gap. J gave up 3 bases and V 6 bases, and 11 bases lay outside the gene matches. Germline V gene data show CDR1 as LNHDA and CDR2 as SQIVND (reference sequence). This CDR3 is 18 amino acids long.

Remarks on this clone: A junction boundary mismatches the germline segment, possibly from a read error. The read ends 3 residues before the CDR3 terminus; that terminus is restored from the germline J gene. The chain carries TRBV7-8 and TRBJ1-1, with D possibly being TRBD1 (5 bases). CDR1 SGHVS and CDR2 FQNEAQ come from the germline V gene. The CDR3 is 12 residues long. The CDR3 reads CASRLDAGQAFF. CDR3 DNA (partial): TGTGCCAGCAGATTAGATGCAGGGCAA.

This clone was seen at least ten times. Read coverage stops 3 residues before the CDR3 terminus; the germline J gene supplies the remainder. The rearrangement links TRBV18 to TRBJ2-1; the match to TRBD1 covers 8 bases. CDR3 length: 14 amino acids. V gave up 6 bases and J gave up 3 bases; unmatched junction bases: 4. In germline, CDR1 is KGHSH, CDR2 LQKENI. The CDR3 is CASSLRGLYNEQFF. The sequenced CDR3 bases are TGTGCCAGCTCCCTCAGGGGGCTCTACAATGAG.

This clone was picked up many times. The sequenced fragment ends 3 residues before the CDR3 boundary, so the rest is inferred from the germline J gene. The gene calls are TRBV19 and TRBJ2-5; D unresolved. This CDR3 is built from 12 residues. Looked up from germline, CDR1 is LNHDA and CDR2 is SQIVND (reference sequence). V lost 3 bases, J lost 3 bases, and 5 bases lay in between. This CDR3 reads CASSIREETQYF. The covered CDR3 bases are TGTGCCAGTAGTATCCGGGAAGAGACC.

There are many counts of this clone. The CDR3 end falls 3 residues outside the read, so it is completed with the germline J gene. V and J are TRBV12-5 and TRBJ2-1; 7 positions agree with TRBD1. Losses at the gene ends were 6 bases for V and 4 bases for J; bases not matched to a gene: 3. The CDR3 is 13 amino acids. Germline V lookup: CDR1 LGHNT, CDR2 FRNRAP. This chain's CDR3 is CASGRDSYNEQFF. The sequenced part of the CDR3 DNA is TGTGCTAGTGGCCGGGACAGTTACAATGAG. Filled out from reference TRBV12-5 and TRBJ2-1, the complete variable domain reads DARVTQTPRHKVTEMGQEVTMRCQPILGHNTVFWYRQTMMQGLELLAYFRNRAPLDDSGMPKDRFSAEMPDATLATLKIQPSEPRDSAVYFCASGRDSYNEQFFGPGTRLTVL.